These 28 T cell receptor beta chains were all obtained from the same sample, sequenced in a study of Graves' ophthalmopathy and Graves' hyperthyroidism. The authors amplified TCR beta CDR3 regions from RNA transcripts. RT-PCR with HTBI primers came first, then second-round multiplex PCR. Using its own MiXCR run on the multiplex PCR reads, TCRdb lists one record per CDR3 protein. The table shows 400,000 to 450,000 distinct CDR3 sequences, with approximately 21% occurring only once. The sample comprised peripheral blood. The receptors were gathered from a woman aged 18-35 years with stable Graves' hyperthyroidism.

The rearrangement links TRBV13 to TRBJ2-7; D ambiguous. Germline V gene data show CDR1 as PRHDT and CDR2 as FYEKMQ (reference sequence). The CDR3 has 13 residues. V was cut by 2 bases and J by 3 bases, with 8 bases left in between. The CDR3 is CASSLLQSYEQYF. As DNA, the CDR3 is TGTGCCAGCAGCTTACTCCAAAGCTACGAGCAGTACTTC. The full variable domain, with the rest looked up from reference TRBV13 and TRBJ2-7, is AAGVIQSPRHLIKEKRETATLKCYPIPRHDTVYWYQQGPGQDPQFLISFYEKMQSDKGSIPDRFSAQQFSDYHSELNMSSLELGDSALYFCASSLLQSYEQYFGPGTRLTVT.

Here the CDR3 DNA reads TGTGCCTGGAGTGACAGGACGGAGAGCTCCTACGAGCAGTACTTC. Translated, it gives CAWSDRTESSYEQYF. The V call is TRBV30, the J call TRBJ2-7; D may be TRBD1 (5 bases). Trimming left V 1 base short and J 0 bases short, with 13 bases between. This CDR3 comprises 15 residues. Germline CDR1 is GTSNPN and CDR2 is SVGIG (reference sequence).

The chain joins TRBV15 to TRBJ1-2, with D possibly being TRBD1 (5 bases). Germline CDR1 reads LNHNV; CDR2 reads YYDKDF (reference sequence). The CDR3 runs 17 residues. V was cut by 0 bases and J by 4 bases, with 18 bases left in between. The CDR3 region is CATSREGRDSSPYGYTF. The CDR3 DNA is TGTGCCACCAGCAGAGAGGGCAGGGACTCCAGCCCCTATGGCTACACCTTC.

This clonotype has only a few counts. V usage is TRBV29-1 and J usage is TRBJ2-5, with 7 nucleotides matching TRBD2. Germline V gene data show CDR1 as SQVTM and CDR2 as ANQGSEA. CDR3 length: 14 amino acids. V was clipped by 5 bases and J by 4 bases; unmatched bases: 10. The CDR3 bases are TGCAGCGTTTTCCAAGCGGGGCGCGGAGAGACCCAGTACTTC. This encodes CSVFQAGRGETQYF.

This clonotype has a handful of counts. The chain carries TRBV12-3 or TRBV12-4 and TRBJ2-5, with no clear D. Trimming shortened V by 3 bases and J by 5 bases, and 10 bases separated the two germline ends. This CDR3 spans 13 amino acids. The CDR3 is CASSFLERETQYF. In DNA, the CDR3 is TGTGCCAGCAGTTTTCTAGAGCGCGAGACCCAGTACTTC.

This clonotype was detected many times. The rearrangement links TRBV2 to TRBJ1-5; D is uncertain. Germline CDR1 reads SNHLY; CDR2 reads FYNNEI. Trimming took off 4 bases at V and 8 bases at J, with 6 bases between the two ends. The CDR3 covers 11 residues. The CDR3 bases are TGTGCCAGCAGTGTAGATGAGCCCCAGCATTTT. Amino acids: CASSVDEPQHF.

This clonotype is labeled as large (0.1 to 1%). The chain employs TRBV11-2 and TRBJ1-2, with D perhaps TRBD1 (6 bases). The CDR3 extends over 13 amino acids. Germline-derived CDR1 and CDR2 are SGHAT and FQNNGV. The V gene lost 3 bases and the J gene lost 4 bases, with 9 bases spanning the gap. The CDR3 DNA sequence: TGTGCCAGCAGCTTCGGACAGACCTATGGCTACACCTTC. Protein: CASSFGQTYGYTF.

The sample holds many counts of this clonotype. The chain couples TRBV6-1 to TRBJ1-5; D ambiguous. The V end was cut by 1 base, the J end by 0 bases, with 7 bases between. The CDR3 covers 15 residues. In germline, CDR1 is MNHNS, CDR2 SASEGT. CDR3 residues: CASSEEKISNQPQHF. The CDR3 DNA reads as TGTGCCAGCAGTGAAGAGAAGATTAGCAATCAGCCCCAGCATTTT.

This clonotype has a handful of counts. The chain links TRBV12-3 or TRBV12-4 to TRBJ1-5; D gene uncertain. The CDR3 has 13 residues. Trimming removed 7 bases from V and 3 bases from J, with 10 bases in between. As DNA, the CDR3 is TGTGCCAGCAAGGAGGGAGACAATCAGCCCCAGCATTTT. Residues: CASKEGDNQPQHF.

The chain couples TRBV28 to TRBJ1-5; 7 bases are a match to TRBD1. This CDR3 region has 14 residues. The junction had 13 bases not matched to a gene; V was cut back by 11 bases and J by 6 bases. Germline lookup yields CDR1 MDHEN and CDR2 SYDVKM. CDR3 DNA sequence: TGTGCCTCCTTGAAGCAGGGGGTGAGTCAGCCCCAGCATTTT. Protein sequence: CASLKQGVSQPQHF. The full variable domain, rest sourced from reference TRBV28 and TRBJ1-5, is DVKVTQSSRYLVKRTGEKVFLECVQDMDHENMFWYRQDPGLGLRLIYFSYDVKMKEKGDIPEGYSVSREKKERFSLILESASTNQTSMYLCASLKQGVSQPQHFGDGTRLSIL.

In its sample, this clonotype was seen many times. The chain is built from TRBV29-1 and TRBJ1-3; TRBD1 agrees at 7 bases. V gave up 4 bases and J gave up 6 bases; unmatched junction bases: 6. This CDR3 has 13 amino acids. Germline assignment: CDR1 SQVTM and CDR2 ANQGSEA. The CDR3 is CSVGGGAENTIYF. CDR3 DNA: TGCAGCGTTGGAGGGGGCGCAGAAAACACCATATATTTT.

This clonotype has a handful of counts. The gene calls are TRBV5-4 and TRBJ2-2, with D possibly being TRBD1 or TRBD2 (5 bases each). The V gene's germline CDR1 is SGHNT and CDR2 YYREEE (reference sequence). The CDR3 sequence is 16 residues long. Trimming removed 3 bases at V and 7 bases at J, with 19 bases between. CDR3 coding DNA: TGTGCCAGCAGCTCCCAGGGTGGGCGGGTCTTCGGGGAGCTGTTTTTT. Translated: CASSSQGGRVFGELFF.

About this clonotype itself: A read error may be the cause here, since a much bigger clone is one base away. The chain joins TRBV2 to TRBJ1-1; 7 bases match TRBD1. This CDR3 has 17 residues. The germline V gene has CDR1 SNHLY and CDR2 FYNNEI. CDR3 in DNA: TGTGCCAGCACCGCGGGACGACAGGGCTTTTATTACACTGAAGCTTGCTTT. The encoded protein is CASTAGRQGFYYTEACF.

This clonotype has ten or more counts. The chain uses TRBV30 and TRBJ1-6; D remains unclear. CDR3 length equals 15 residues. Trimming removed 3 bases from V and 7 bases from J, with 16 bases in between. The germline V gene encodes CDR1 GTSNPN and CDR2 SVGIG (reference sequence). For the CDR3, the DNA is TGTGCCTGGAGCCCTCCCCGAACCCGAAATTCACCCCTCCACTTT. This codes for CAWSPPRTRNSPLHF. Combining the CDR3 with reference TRBV30 and TRBJ1-6 gives the whole variable domain SQTIHQWPATLVQPVGSPLSLECTVEGTSNPNLYWYRQAAGRGLQLLFYSVGIGQISSEVPQNLSASRPQDRQFILSSKKLLLSDSGFYLCAWSPPRTRNSPLHFGNGTRLTVT.

In its sample, this clonotype was seen many times. The chain joins TRBV6-2 or TRBV6-3 to TRBJ1-5; D remains unclear. Trimming stripped 2 bases from V and 0 bases from J, with 5 bases between. Per germline, CDR1 MNHEY and CDR2 SVGEGT. The CDR3 totals 14 residues. CDR3: CASSYVHSNQPQHF. The DNA for the CDR3 is TGTGCCAGCAGTTACGTCCATAGCAATCAGCCCCAGCATTTT.

This clonotype was seen many times. V usage is TRBV20-1 and J usage is TRBJ2-7; D possibly corresponds to TRBD1 (6 bases). With 1 base removed from V and 2 bases from J, the gap between germline ends came to 12 bases. The germline V gene has CDR1 DFQATT and CDR2 SNEGSKA (reference sequence). The CDR3 runs to 14 residues. The CDR3 sequence is CSARGRDKAYEQYF. The DNA for the CDR3 is TGCAGTGCTAGAGGTCGGGACAAAGCCTACGAGCAGTACTTC.

This clonotype was detected many times. CDR3 region: CASSLAGSGRRFWETQYF. CDR3 nucleotide sequence: TGTGCCAGCAGCTTAGCGGGTAGCGGGAGGAGGTTTTGGGAGACCCAGTACTTC. The V call is TRBV7-2, the J call TRBJ2-5, with 10 bases identical to TRBD2. Trimming took 0 bases from V and 5 from J; bases not matched to a gene: 12. The CDR3 totals 18 residues. Germline lookup yields CDR1 SGHTA and CDR2 FQGNSA.

This clonotype was counted many times. The V call is TRBV12-3 or TRBV12-4, the J call TRBJ1-1; D may be TRBD1 (5 bases). The V and J ends lost 2 bases and 0 bases respectively, with 13 bases between them. The CDR3 extends over 16 amino acids. The CDR3 is CASSLFSGGMNTEAFF. The CDR3 DNA reads as TGTGCCAGCAGTTTATTCTCTGGGGGTATGAACACTGAAGCTTTCTTT.

This chain uses TRBV6-5 with TRBJ2-4; perhaps TRBD1 as D (6 bases). The end of the DNA is better explained by TRBJ2-5, so the J call may be wrong. CDR3 length: 15 amino acids. Germline V CDR1 and CDR2: MNHEY, SVGAGI. The CDR3 DNA reads TGTGCCAGCAGTTACTCGAGCAGGGGCGAGGAGACCCAGTACTTC. This translates into CASSYSSRGEETQYF.

The chain recombines TRBV24-1 with TRBJ1-2; D not certain. There are 13 residues in the CDR3. Germline assignment: CDR1 KGHDR and CDR2 SFDVKD. V was cut by 7 bases and J by 4 bases, with 12 bases left in between. The CDR3 sequence is CATSLRNLYGYTF. Written as DNA, the CDR3 is TGTGCCACCAGCTTACGGAACCTCTATGGCTACACCTTC.

This clonotype was counted at least ten times. This chain connects TRBV2 to TRBJ2-2; D remains ambiguous. Germline V CDR1 and CDR2: SNHLY, FYNNEI. This CDR3 spans 11 amino acids. With 4 bases removed from V and 7 bases from J, the gap between germline ends came to 4 bases. The chain's CDR3 is CASSVIGELFF. CDR3 DNA sequence: TGTGCCAGCAGTGTGATCGGGGAGCTGTTTTTT.

This sequence joins TRBV5-1 and TRBJ2-7; 10 nucleotides align to TRBD1. The CDR3 contains 13 residues. Trimming cost V 6 bases and J 2 bases; bases outside gene matches: 2. Germline V CDR1 and CDR2: SGHRS, YFSETQ. CDR3 bases: TGCGCCAGCAACGGACAGGGGGCCTACGAGCAGTACTTC. This codes for CASNGQGAYEQYF.

The chain is built from TRBV6-1 and TRBJ2-7; 7 bases match TRBD1. In germline, CDR1 is MNHNS, CDR2 SASEGT. After removal of 0 bases from V and 5 bases from J, the junction contained 7 bases not matched to a gene. This CDR3 spans 15 amino acids. The CDR3 reads CASSEAPRGPHEQYF. CDR3 bases: TGTGCCAGCAGTGAAGCACCGAGGGGGCCCCACGAGCAGTACTTC.

In its sample, this clonotype was seen many times. One end of the junction is discordant with germline, which a read error may explain. The rearrangement joins TRBV15 to TRBJ2-5; D uncertain. The CDR3 is 15 residues long. Per the germline V gene, CDR1 is LNHNV and CDR2 is YYDKDF (reference sequence). CDR3 sequence (DNA): TGTGCCACCAGCGGAGATGGCTATAGGTTAGAGACCCAGTACTTC. Amino acids: CATSGDGYRLETQYF. The whole variable domain, filled in from reference TRBV15 and TRBJ2-5, reads DAMVIQNPRYQVTQFGKPVTLSCSQTLNHNVMYWYQQKSSQAPKLLFHYYDKDFNNEADTPDNFQSRRPNTSFCFLDIRSPGLGDTAMYLCATSGDGYRLETQYFGPGTRLLVL.

This clonotype was observed once. This chain uses TRBV6-5 with TRBJ1-1; 8 bases match TRBD1. V shed 3 bases and J 0 bases; nucleotides not matched to a gene: 6. The germline V gene encodes CDR1 MNHEY and CDR2 SVGAGI. The CDR3 is 16 amino acids. Here the CDR3 DNA reads TGTGCCAGCAGTTATCGGACAGGGCGACTGAACACTGAAGCTTTCTTT. Its translation: CASSYRTGRLNTEAFF.

There are many counts of this clonotype. The chain combines TRBV6-2 or TRBV6-3 with TRBJ2-7; a possible D gene is TRBD2 (5 bases). CDR1 is MNHEY, CDR2 SVGEGT, per germline. Trimming took off 0 bases at V and 5 bases at J, with 5 bases between the two ends. The CDR3 is 12 residues long. The CDR3 loop is CASSYSSDEQYF. For the CDR3, the DNA is TGTGCCAGCAGTTACTCTAGCGACGAGCAGTACTTC.

This clonotype was counted only a few times. V and J are TRBV7-6 and TRBJ2-5; 9 nucleotides line up with TRBD2. V lost 3 bases and J lost 5; bases outside the gene matches: 4. This CDR3 is 14 amino acids long. The V gene's germline CDR1 is SGHVS and CDR2 FNYEAQ. CDR3 in amino acids: CASSFRAGGETQYF. CDR3 nucleotides: TGTGCCAGCAGCTTTAGAGCGGGGGGTGAGACCCAGTACTTC.

This clonotype was recorded at least ten times. The chain recombines TRBV20-1 with TRBJ2-7; TRBD2 agrees at 8 bases. The CDR3 loop spans 13 amino acids. After removal of 7 bases from V and 4 bases from J, the junction contained 9 bases not matched to a gene. Germline lookup yields CDR1 DFQATT and CDR2 SNEGSKA (reference sequence). CDR3 bases: TGCAGTGTTTTGGGGCGGGAGGCGTACGAGCAGTACTTC. Translated, it gives CSVLGREAYEQYF.